This T cell receptor (beta chain) was sequenced during a study of PD-L1 blockade in urothelial cancer. The junction had 7 bases not matched to a gene; V was cut back by 0 bases and J by 5 bases. The CDR3 runs 16 residues. The germline CDR1 and CDR2 sequences are LNHNV and YYDKDF (reference sequence). This table comes from immunoSEQ multiplex PCR, and its TCRdb copy is limited to in-frame clones, with some not included. Here the sample spans fewer than 40,000 clones, 87% being singletons. The clonotype originates from a man between 50 and 59 years old with urothelial cancer. Sample: PBMCs, taken around atezolizumab (anti-PD-L1) treatment. The chain carries TRBV15 and TRBJ2-3; 8 bases line up with TRBD2. The CDR3 sequence: CATSRDRGGVVDTQYF. The CDR3 DNA sequence: TGTGCCACCAGCAGAGATCGGGGGGGGGTCGTAGATACGCAGTATTTT.